The 24 T cell receptor beta chains presented below share a single source sample, sequenced in a study of cytotoxic CD8 clonotypes in ibrutinib-treated CLL. Generated by immunoSEQ multiplex PCR, the TCRdb table keeps only in-frame clones and is missing some. The repertoire holds 97,000 or so clones, with approximately 82% as singletons. The sequencing used PBMCs, collected after 12 months of ibrutinib treatment. The receptors originated from a human donor with chronic lymphocytic leukemia.

The chain couples TRBV11-2 to TRBJ2-1; 7 nucleotides match TRBD2. The germline CDR1 and CDR2 sequences are SGHAT and FQNNGV. Losses at the gene ends were 1 base for V and 7 bases for J; bases not matched to a gene: 7. CDR3 length equals 15 residues. CDR3 nucleotide sequence: TGTGCCAGCAGCTTAGGGACTAGTCTAGGGAATGAGCAGTTCTTC. Translated, it gives CASSLGTSLGNEQFF.

V and J are TRBV28 and TRBJ2-1; tentatively, D is TRBD2 (5 bases). This CDR3 is built from 14 residues. CDR1 and CDR2 (germline): MDHEN, SYDVKM. V was trimmed by 9 bases and J by 6 bases, leaving 18 bases between them. The DNA for the CDR3 is TGTGCCAGTCGAGAGGGTTTCAGAGGCAATGAGCAGTTCTTC. It codes for CASREGFRGNEQFF.

The chain uses TRBV28 and TRBJ2-5; the D gene is possibly TRBD2 (7 bases). V was cut by 7 bases and J by 5 bases, with 20 bases left in between. Per germline, CDR1 MDHEN and CDR2 SYDVKM. CDR3 length: 15 residues. CDR3 DNA: TGTGCCAGCAATACGGGGGGCGGGGAAGAGGAGACCCAGTACTTC. Protein product: CASNTGGGEEETQYF.

The chain uses TRBV30 and TRBJ1-4; D unresolved. The V gene's germline CDR1 is GTSNPN and CDR2 SVGIG (reference sequence). Trimming removed 2 bases from V and 2 bases from J, with 12 bases in between. The CDR3 extends over 15 amino acids. The CDR3 DNA follows: TGTGCCTGGAGTTCTGAGGGAATGACTAATGAAAAACTGTTTTTT. Its translation: CAWSSEGMTNEKLFF.

CDR3 nucleotides: TGTGCCAGCGGTGAGGGCTCTGGGGCCAACGTCCTGACTTTC. Translated: CASGEGSGANVLTF. V gene TRBV19 combines with J gene TRBJ2-6; a weak D match, TRBD2 (5 bases). In germline, CDR1 is LNHDA, CDR2 SQIVND (reference sequence). The CDR3 totals 14 residues. V lost 9 bases to trimming and J lost 0 bases, with 9 bases between them.

The table lists this clone with a count of one. The chain is built from TRBV30 and TRBJ2-1; D gene unclear. V lost 0 bases and J lost 8, with 8 bases in between. CDR3 length equals 12 residues. Germline values: CDR1 GTSNPN, CDR2 SVGIG (reference sequence). The CDR3 DNA follows: TGTGCCTGGAGTGTATCCAGACATGAGCAGTTCTTC. This sequence encodes CAWSVSRHEQFF.

This sequence joins TRBV7-2 and TRBJ1-5, with 7 bases that match TRBD1. The CDR3 covers 15 residues. Germline V CDR1 and CDR2: SGHTA, FQGNSA. The V segment lost 2 bases and the J segment 7 bases; nucleotides outside the gene matches: 8. The CDR3 loop is CASSLSTGLRQPQHF. In DNA form, the CDR3 reads TGTGCCAGCAGCTTATCGACAGGGCTAAGGCAGCCCCAGCATTTT. Full variable domain (rest looked up from reference TRBV7-2 and TRBJ1-5): GAGVSQSPSNKVTEKGKDVELRCDPISGHTALYWYRQSLGQGLEFLIYFQGNSAPDKSGLPSDRFSAERTGGSVSTLTIQRTQQEDSAVYLCASSLSTGLRQPQHFGDGTRLSIL.

The chain is built from TRBV7-9 and TRBJ1-5, with D unresolved. Per germline, CDR1 SEHNR and CDR2 FQNEAQ (reference sequence). The V and J ends lost 4 bases and 9 bases respectively, with 10 bases between them. The CDR3 runs 12 residues. For the CDR3, the DNA is TGTGCCAGCAGCTGGACCACTGGGCCCCAGCATTTT. It yields the protein CASSWTTGPQHF.

The chain employs TRBV7-2 and TRBJ1-6; 8 bases are shared with TRBD1. With 5 bases clipped from V and 7 bases from J, the junction kept 1 base outside the gene matches. Germline V gives CDR1 SGHTA, CDR2 FQGNSA. The CDR3 loop spans 13 amino acids. The CDR3 DNA reads TGTGCCAGCAGCCGGGACAGGAATTCACCCCTCCACTTT. It specifies CASSRDRNSPLHF.

This clone has more than one count but fewer than ten. The chain links TRBV9 to TRBJ1-2; 7 bases are a match to TRBD1. The ends lost 4 bases at V and 8 bases at J; junction bases unmatched: 14. The germline gives CDR1 SGDLS, CDR2 YYNGEE. This CDR3 region has 15 residues. Written as DNA, the CDR3 is TGTGCCAGCAGCCTAGAGGGGGCGATCACTAAGGGCTACACCTTC. This codes for CASSLEGAITKGYTF.

This clone occurred once. V is TRBV19 and J is TRBJ2-1, with D maybe TRBD2 (6 bases). Trimming left V 0 bases short and J 9 bases short, with 21 bases between. This CDR3 contains 17 residues. CDR1 and CDR2 (germline): LNHDA, SQIVND (reference sequence). The CDR3 bases are TGTGCCAGTAGTATAGATCTTCTGGGGGGATCCGGCGGTGAGCAGTTCTTC. This translates into CASSIDLLGGSGGEQFF.

As for this clone: One end of the junction does not line up with germline, which may come from a read error. The J gene is TRBJ2-7, the V gene TRBV5-6; D perhaps matches TRBD1 (6 bases). Germline CDR1 SGHDT, CDR2 YYEEEE. The CDR3 length is 13 residues. Here the CDR3 reads CASSLVTGYGQYF. In DNA, the CDR3 is TGTGCCAGCAGCTTGGTGACAGGTTACGGGCAGTACTTC.

This chain links TRBV7-6 with TRBJ2-7; a possible D gene is TRBD2 (6 bases). CDR3 length: 13 amino acids. Trimming pared 4 bases from V and 4 bases from J, leaving 11 bases between. Germline values: CDR1 SGHVS, CDR2 FNYEAQ. This chain's CDR3 is CASSSQAGYEQYF. In nucleotides, the CDR3 is TGTGCCAGCAGCTCCCAAGCGGGTTACGAGCAGTACTTC.

This rearrangement joins TRBV9 to TRBJ1-5; tentatively, D is TRBD1 (5 bases). Trimming removed 3 bases from V and 3 bases from J, with 7 bases in between. The germline V gene has CDR1 SGDLS and CDR2 YYNGEE. The CDR3 is 13 residues long. The CDR3: CASSGGNNQPQHF. For the CDR3, the DNA is TGTGCCAGCAGCGGGGGGAACAATCAGCCCCAGCATTTT.

This clone was recorded once. This chain connects TRBV6-1 to TRBJ2-1; 9 nucleotides align to TRBD1. The CDR3 has 14 residues. V was pared by 6 bases and J by 1 base, with 1 base of the junction left unmatched. Germline CDR1 MNHNS, CDR2 SASEGT. CDR3 protein: CASRGQGSYNEQFF. The CDR3 nucleotides are TGTGCCAGCAGGGGACAGGGTTCCTACAATGAGCAGTTCTTC.

The chain links TRBV6-6 to TRBJ2-3, with 10 bases that match TRBD2. V shed 1 base, J shed 5 bases, and the junction held 3 bases outside the gene matches. The V gene's germline CDR1 is MNHNY and CDR2 SVGAGI (reference sequence). This CDR3 spans 15 amino acids. This chain's CDR3 is CASSYYSGGIDTQYF. DNA for the CDR3: TGTGCCAGCAGTTACTATAGCGGGGGGATAGATACGCAGTATTTT.

CDR3 DNA: TGTGCCAGCAGGAGGACAGGGGATTTCACTGAAGCTTTCTTT. This sequence encodes CASRRTGDFTEAFF. This chain connects TRBV2 to TRBJ1-1, with 9 bases aligning to TRBD1. Trimming cost V 6 bases and J 4 bases; bases outside gene matches: 6. CDR1 is SNHLY, CDR2 FYNNEI, per germline. This CDR3 contains 14 residues.

J is TRBJ1-2 and V is TRBV9; the D gene is possibly TRBD1 (6 bases). V was pared by 2 bases and J by 4 bases, with 9 bases between. The CDR3 totals 13 residues. Germline V gene sequence: CDR1 SGDLS, CDR2 YYNGEE. The CDR3 region is CASSVGTPYGYTF. The CDR3 DNA is TGTGCCAGCAGCGTCGGGACACCCTATGGCTACACCTTC.

In its sample, this clone was seen once. In DNA form, the CDR3 reads TGCGCCAGCAGCTTACAGGGCAGGGGGAATAGGTTCCAAGAGACCCAGTACTTC. Its protein is CASSLQGRGNRFQETQYF. V and J are TRBV5-1 and TRBJ2-5, with 7 positions matching TRBD1. CDR3 length: 18 amino acids. CDR1 and CDR2 (germline): SGHRS, YFSETQ. V dropped 2 bases and J dropped 1; count of bases not matched to a gene: 14.

The J gene is TRBJ2-3, the V gene TRBV2; weak D call: TRBD2 (5 bases). With 1 base removed from V and 6 bases from J, the gap between germline ends came to 11 bases. Germline V lookup: CDR1 SNHLY, CDR2 FYNNEI. This CDR3 is built from 14 residues. CDR3 bases: TGTGCCAGCAGTGAAGACGGGGTCCATGATACGCAGTATTTT. Translation: CASSEDGVHDTQYF.

The chain joins TRBV5-1 to TRBJ2-7, with 7 bases identical to TRBD1. The germline V gene has CDR1 SGHRS and CDR2 YFSETQ. V was pared by 4 bases and J by 6 bases, with 7 bases of the junction left unmatched. The CDR3 is 13 amino acids. This chain's CDR3 is CASSDQTGTEQYF. Written as DNA, the CDR3 is TGCGCCAGCAGCGATCAGACAGGGACCGAGCAGTACTTC.

The genes are TRBV2 and TRBJ1-3; D is ambiguous. Germline V gene sequence: CDR1 SNHLY, CDR2 FYNNEI. V lost 6 bases, J lost 0 bases, and 18 bases lay in between. The CDR3 is 17 residues long. CDR3 bases: TGTGCCAGCAGCCCTAGACCCTCGTCCGACTCTGGAAACACCATATATTTT. It yields the protein CASSPRPSSDSGNTIYF.

This sequence joins TRBV7-8 and TRBJ1-1; D gene uncertain. The CDR3 is 15 residues long. Trimming removed 6 bases at V and 0 bases at J, with 14 bases between. Germline V gene sequence: CDR1 SGHVS, CDR2 FQNEAQ. The CDR3 region is CASSFSYTLNTEAFF. The CDR3 bases are TGTGCCAGCAGTTTTAGTTACACTTTGAACACTGAAGCTTTCTTT.

The genes are TRBV18 and TRBJ1-4; no clear D. V was shortened by 2 bases and J by 4 bases, with 8 bases between the two germline ends. CDR3 size: 14 residues. Germline CDR1 KGHSH, CDR2 LQKENI. The CDR3 sequence: CASSPEGNNEKLFF. The CDR3 DNA reads TGTGCCAGCTCACCAGAGGGAAATAATGAAAAACTGTTTTTT. Full variable domain (missing parts from reference TRBV18 and TRBJ1-4): NAGVMQNPRHLVRRRGQEARLRCSPMKGHSHVYWYRQLPEEGLKFMVYLQKENIIDESGMPKERFSAEFPKEGPSILRIQQVVRGDSAAYFCASSPEGNNEKLFFGSGTQLSVL.